This TCR beta chain was recovered during a study of shared clonotypes between healthy human individuals. Findings and caveats of the study: Among the subsets, naive ones generally showed larger estimated richness than memory ones. Clonotype sharing levels among donors were expected to vary with sequencing depth.

The CDR3 totals 13 residues. Trimming cost V 3 bases and J 2 bases, with 7 bases left between them. CDR1 and CDR2 (germline): MDHEN, SYDVKM. Sequencing used immunoSEQ multiplex PCR; TCRdb keeps in-frame clones, though not all of them. Found here are a few million clones, about nine tenths of them singletons; the top ten hold 0.3% to 0.4%. Naive CD4+ cells were CD45RA-selected; the remaining cells were memory. As for this clone: As yet, its antigen is unknown. This sample also contains other DNA sequences that code for the same CDR3.

The J gene is TRBJ1-2, the V gene TRBV28, with D uncertain. This TCR derives from a man aged 18-30 years in good health. Some clones in this sample may be carry-over from other donors' samples. Material for sequencing was naive CD4+ T cells from PBMCs. Regarding subset: CD45RA+ positively selected. The CDR3 DNA is TGTGCCAGCAGTTTCCGGGCGAACTATGGCTACACCTTC. Its protein is CASSFRANYGYTF.